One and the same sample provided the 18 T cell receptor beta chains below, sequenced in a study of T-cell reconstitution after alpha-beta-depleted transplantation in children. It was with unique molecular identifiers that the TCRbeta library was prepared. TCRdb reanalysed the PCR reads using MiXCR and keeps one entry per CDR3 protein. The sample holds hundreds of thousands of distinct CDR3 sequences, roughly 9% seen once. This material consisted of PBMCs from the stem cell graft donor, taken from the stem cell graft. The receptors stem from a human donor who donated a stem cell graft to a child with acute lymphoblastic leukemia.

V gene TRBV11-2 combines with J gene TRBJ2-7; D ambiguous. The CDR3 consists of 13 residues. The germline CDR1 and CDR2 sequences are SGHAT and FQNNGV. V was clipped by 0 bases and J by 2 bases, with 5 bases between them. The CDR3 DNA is TGTGCCAGCAGCTTAGAATTCGCCTACGAGCAGTACTTC. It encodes CASSLEFAYEQYF. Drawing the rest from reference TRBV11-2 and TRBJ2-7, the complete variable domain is EAGVAQSPRYKIIEKRQSVAFWCNPISGHATLYWYQQILGQGPKLLIQFQNNGVVDDSQLPKDRFSAERLKGVDSTLKIQPAKLEDSAVYLCASSLEFAYEQYFGPGTRLTVT.

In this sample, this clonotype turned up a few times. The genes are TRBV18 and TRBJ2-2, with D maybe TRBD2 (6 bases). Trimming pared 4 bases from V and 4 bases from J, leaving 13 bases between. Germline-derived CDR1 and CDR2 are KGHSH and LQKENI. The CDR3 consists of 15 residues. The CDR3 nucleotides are TGTGCCAGCTCACAGGAGGGGACGGCCACCGGGGAGCTGTTTTTT. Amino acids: CASSQEGTATGELFF.

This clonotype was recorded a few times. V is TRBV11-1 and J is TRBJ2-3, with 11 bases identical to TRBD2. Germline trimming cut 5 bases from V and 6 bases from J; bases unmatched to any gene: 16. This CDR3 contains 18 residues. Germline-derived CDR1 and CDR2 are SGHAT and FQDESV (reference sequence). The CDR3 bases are TGTGCCAGCAGCGACCCGACCCTTAGCGGGGGGGGCCGTGATACGCAGTATTTT. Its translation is CASSDPTLSGGGRDTQYF.

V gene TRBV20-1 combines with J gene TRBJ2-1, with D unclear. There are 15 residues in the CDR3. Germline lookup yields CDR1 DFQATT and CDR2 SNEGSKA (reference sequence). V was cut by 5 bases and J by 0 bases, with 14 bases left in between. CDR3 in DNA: TGCAGTGCTCCCACAGCGACCAGCTCCTACAATGAGCAGTTCTTC. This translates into CSAPTATSSYNEQFF.

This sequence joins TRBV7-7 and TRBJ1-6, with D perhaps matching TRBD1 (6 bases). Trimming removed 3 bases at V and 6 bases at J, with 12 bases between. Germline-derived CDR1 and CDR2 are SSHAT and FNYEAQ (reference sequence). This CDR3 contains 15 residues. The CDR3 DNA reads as TGTGCCAGCAGCTTTGGTCAGGGGCGTAATTCACCCCTCCACTTT. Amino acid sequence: CASSFGQGRNSPLHF.

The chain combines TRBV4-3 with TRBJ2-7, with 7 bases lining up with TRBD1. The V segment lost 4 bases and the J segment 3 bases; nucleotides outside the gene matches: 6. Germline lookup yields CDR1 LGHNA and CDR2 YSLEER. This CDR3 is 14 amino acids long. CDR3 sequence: CASSPMTGNYEQYF. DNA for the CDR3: TGCGCCAGCAGCCCTATGACAGGGAACTACGAGCAGTACTTC.

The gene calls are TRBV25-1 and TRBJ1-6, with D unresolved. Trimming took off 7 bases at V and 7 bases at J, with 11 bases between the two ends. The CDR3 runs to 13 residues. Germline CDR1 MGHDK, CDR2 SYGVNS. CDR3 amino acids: CASKGSHNSPLHF. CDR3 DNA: TGTGCCAGCAAGGGATCCCACAATTCACCCCTCCACTTT.

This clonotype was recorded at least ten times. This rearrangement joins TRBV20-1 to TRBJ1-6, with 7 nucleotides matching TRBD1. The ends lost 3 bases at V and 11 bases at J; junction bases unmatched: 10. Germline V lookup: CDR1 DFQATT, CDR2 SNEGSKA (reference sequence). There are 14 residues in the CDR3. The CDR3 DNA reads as TGCAGTGCTAGGTCCGACAGGGTACAGGCACCCCTCCACTTT. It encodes CSARSDRVQAPLHF.

CDR3 sequence reads: CASSPAGRGETDTQYF. Here the CDR3 DNA reads TGCGCCAGCAGTCCTGCGGGCCGGGGGGAGACAGATACGCAGTATTTT. The chain carries TRBV10-1 and TRBJ2-3, with 7 bases fitting TRBD2. Germline CDR1 and CDR2: WNHNN and SYGVQD (reference sequence). CDR3 length equals 16 residues. V was clipped by 5 bases and J by 3 bases; unmatched bases: 11.

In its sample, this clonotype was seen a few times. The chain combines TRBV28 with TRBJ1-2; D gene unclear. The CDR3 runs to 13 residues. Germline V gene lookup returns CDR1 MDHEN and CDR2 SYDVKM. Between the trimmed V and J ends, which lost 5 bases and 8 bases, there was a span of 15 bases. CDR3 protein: CASSPHDSGGYTF. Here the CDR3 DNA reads TGTGCCAGCAGTCCACATGATTCTGGAGGCTACACCTTC.

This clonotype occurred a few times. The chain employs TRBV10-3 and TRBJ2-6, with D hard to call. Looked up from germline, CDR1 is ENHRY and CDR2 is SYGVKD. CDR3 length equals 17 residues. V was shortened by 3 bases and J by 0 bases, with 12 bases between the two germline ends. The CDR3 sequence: CAISEREGISGANVLTF. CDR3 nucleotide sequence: TGTGCCATCAGTGAACGAGAAGGGATCTCTGGGGCCAACGTCCTGACTTTC.

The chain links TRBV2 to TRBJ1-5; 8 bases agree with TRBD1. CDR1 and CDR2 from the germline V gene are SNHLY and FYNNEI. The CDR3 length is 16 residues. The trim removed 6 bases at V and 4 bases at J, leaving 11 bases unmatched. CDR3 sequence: CASRKDRVVPNQPQHF. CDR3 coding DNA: TGTGCCAGCAGAAAGGACAGGGTGGTACCAAATCAGCCCCAGCATTTT.

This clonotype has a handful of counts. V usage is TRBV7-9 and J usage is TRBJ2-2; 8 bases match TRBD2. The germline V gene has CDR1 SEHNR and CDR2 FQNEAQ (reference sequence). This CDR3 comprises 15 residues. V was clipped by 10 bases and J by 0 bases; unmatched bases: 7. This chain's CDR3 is CAISIGGANTGELFF. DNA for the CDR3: TGTGCCATCTCTATCGGGGGGGCGAACACCGGGGAGCTGTTTTTT.

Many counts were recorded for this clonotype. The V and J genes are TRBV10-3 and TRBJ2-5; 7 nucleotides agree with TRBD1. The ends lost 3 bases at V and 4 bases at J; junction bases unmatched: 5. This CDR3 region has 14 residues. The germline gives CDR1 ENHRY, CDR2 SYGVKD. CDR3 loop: CAISDGTVGETQYF. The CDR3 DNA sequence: TGTGCCATCAGTGACGGGACAGTAGGAGAGACCCAGTACTTC.

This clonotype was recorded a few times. CDR3 amino acids: CASSLGLAGTYEQYF. CDR3 in DNA: TGTGCCAGCAGCTTAGGGCTAGCGGGGACCTACGAGCAGTACTTC. The V gene is TRBV7-2, the J gene TRBJ2-7, with TRBD2 identical over 9 bases. Germline trimming cut 1 base from V and 2 bases from J; bases unmatched to any gene: 3. The CDR3 spans 15 residues. Germline V lookup: CDR1 SGHTA, CDR2 FQGNSA.

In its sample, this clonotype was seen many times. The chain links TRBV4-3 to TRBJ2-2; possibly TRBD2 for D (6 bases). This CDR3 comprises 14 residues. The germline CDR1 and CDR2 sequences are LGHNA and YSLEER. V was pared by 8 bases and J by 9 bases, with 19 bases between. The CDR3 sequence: CASSEGTPYRELFF. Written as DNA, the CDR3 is TGCGCCAGCTCTGAGGGGACTCCCTACCGGGAGCTGTTTTTT.

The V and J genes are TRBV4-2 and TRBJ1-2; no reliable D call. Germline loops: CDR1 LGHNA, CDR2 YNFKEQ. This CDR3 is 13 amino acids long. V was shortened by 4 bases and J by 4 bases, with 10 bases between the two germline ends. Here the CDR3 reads CASSPPVGYGYTF. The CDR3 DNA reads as TGTGCCAGCAGCCCCCCCGTAGGCTATGGCTACACCTTC.

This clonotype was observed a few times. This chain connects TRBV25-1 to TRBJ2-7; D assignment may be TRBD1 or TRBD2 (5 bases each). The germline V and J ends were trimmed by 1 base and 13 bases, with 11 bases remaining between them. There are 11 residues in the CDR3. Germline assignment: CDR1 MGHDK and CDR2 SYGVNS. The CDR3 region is CASSESGAPYF. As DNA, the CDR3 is TGTGCCAGCAGTGAATCCGGGGCTCCCTACTTC.